This TCR beta chain appears in the sequencing data of a study of T-cell memory formation after mild COVID-19. Study observations and caveats: A second wave expanding day 15 to 37 was CD4+-biased; contracting clones were balanced. Cross-reactive memory apparently joined, as some responding clones appeared in pre-infection memory.

Via MiXCR, TCRdb re-called the 5' RACE reads, giving one row per CDR3 protein. The table shows hundreds of thousands of distinct CDR3 sequences, with over 15% occurring only once. Details on this clonotype: Antigen specificity is unknown.

Germline V CDR1 and CDR2: SGHRS, YFSETQ. V dropped 4 bases and J dropped 2; count of bases not matched to a gene: 6. This CDR3 has 14 amino acids. The receptor's source is a young man who had mild COVID-19 (a few samples of this study predate the infection). Cell type and time point are not known. This chain connects TRBV5-1 to TRBJ2-7; TRBD1 agrees at 7 bases. Sequencing used PBMCs or a T cell subset sorted from them (not recorded which). The CDR3: CASSDRDSPYEQYF. CDR3 coding DNA: TGCGCCAGCAGCGACCGGGACAGTCCCTACGAGCAGTACTTC.